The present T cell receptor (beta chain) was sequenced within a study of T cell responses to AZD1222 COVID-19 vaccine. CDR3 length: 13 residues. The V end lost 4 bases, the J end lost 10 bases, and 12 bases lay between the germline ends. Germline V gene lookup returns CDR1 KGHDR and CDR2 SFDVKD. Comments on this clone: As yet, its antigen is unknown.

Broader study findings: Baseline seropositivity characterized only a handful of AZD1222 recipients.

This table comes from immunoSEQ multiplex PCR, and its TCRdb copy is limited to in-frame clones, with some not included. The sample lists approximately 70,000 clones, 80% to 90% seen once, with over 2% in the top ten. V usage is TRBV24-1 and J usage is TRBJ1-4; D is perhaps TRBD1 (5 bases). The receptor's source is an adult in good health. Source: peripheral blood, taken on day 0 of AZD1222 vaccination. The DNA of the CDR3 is TGTGCCACCAGTGACCCAGCCGGGGGAAAACTGTTTTTT. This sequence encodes CATSDPAGGKLFF.